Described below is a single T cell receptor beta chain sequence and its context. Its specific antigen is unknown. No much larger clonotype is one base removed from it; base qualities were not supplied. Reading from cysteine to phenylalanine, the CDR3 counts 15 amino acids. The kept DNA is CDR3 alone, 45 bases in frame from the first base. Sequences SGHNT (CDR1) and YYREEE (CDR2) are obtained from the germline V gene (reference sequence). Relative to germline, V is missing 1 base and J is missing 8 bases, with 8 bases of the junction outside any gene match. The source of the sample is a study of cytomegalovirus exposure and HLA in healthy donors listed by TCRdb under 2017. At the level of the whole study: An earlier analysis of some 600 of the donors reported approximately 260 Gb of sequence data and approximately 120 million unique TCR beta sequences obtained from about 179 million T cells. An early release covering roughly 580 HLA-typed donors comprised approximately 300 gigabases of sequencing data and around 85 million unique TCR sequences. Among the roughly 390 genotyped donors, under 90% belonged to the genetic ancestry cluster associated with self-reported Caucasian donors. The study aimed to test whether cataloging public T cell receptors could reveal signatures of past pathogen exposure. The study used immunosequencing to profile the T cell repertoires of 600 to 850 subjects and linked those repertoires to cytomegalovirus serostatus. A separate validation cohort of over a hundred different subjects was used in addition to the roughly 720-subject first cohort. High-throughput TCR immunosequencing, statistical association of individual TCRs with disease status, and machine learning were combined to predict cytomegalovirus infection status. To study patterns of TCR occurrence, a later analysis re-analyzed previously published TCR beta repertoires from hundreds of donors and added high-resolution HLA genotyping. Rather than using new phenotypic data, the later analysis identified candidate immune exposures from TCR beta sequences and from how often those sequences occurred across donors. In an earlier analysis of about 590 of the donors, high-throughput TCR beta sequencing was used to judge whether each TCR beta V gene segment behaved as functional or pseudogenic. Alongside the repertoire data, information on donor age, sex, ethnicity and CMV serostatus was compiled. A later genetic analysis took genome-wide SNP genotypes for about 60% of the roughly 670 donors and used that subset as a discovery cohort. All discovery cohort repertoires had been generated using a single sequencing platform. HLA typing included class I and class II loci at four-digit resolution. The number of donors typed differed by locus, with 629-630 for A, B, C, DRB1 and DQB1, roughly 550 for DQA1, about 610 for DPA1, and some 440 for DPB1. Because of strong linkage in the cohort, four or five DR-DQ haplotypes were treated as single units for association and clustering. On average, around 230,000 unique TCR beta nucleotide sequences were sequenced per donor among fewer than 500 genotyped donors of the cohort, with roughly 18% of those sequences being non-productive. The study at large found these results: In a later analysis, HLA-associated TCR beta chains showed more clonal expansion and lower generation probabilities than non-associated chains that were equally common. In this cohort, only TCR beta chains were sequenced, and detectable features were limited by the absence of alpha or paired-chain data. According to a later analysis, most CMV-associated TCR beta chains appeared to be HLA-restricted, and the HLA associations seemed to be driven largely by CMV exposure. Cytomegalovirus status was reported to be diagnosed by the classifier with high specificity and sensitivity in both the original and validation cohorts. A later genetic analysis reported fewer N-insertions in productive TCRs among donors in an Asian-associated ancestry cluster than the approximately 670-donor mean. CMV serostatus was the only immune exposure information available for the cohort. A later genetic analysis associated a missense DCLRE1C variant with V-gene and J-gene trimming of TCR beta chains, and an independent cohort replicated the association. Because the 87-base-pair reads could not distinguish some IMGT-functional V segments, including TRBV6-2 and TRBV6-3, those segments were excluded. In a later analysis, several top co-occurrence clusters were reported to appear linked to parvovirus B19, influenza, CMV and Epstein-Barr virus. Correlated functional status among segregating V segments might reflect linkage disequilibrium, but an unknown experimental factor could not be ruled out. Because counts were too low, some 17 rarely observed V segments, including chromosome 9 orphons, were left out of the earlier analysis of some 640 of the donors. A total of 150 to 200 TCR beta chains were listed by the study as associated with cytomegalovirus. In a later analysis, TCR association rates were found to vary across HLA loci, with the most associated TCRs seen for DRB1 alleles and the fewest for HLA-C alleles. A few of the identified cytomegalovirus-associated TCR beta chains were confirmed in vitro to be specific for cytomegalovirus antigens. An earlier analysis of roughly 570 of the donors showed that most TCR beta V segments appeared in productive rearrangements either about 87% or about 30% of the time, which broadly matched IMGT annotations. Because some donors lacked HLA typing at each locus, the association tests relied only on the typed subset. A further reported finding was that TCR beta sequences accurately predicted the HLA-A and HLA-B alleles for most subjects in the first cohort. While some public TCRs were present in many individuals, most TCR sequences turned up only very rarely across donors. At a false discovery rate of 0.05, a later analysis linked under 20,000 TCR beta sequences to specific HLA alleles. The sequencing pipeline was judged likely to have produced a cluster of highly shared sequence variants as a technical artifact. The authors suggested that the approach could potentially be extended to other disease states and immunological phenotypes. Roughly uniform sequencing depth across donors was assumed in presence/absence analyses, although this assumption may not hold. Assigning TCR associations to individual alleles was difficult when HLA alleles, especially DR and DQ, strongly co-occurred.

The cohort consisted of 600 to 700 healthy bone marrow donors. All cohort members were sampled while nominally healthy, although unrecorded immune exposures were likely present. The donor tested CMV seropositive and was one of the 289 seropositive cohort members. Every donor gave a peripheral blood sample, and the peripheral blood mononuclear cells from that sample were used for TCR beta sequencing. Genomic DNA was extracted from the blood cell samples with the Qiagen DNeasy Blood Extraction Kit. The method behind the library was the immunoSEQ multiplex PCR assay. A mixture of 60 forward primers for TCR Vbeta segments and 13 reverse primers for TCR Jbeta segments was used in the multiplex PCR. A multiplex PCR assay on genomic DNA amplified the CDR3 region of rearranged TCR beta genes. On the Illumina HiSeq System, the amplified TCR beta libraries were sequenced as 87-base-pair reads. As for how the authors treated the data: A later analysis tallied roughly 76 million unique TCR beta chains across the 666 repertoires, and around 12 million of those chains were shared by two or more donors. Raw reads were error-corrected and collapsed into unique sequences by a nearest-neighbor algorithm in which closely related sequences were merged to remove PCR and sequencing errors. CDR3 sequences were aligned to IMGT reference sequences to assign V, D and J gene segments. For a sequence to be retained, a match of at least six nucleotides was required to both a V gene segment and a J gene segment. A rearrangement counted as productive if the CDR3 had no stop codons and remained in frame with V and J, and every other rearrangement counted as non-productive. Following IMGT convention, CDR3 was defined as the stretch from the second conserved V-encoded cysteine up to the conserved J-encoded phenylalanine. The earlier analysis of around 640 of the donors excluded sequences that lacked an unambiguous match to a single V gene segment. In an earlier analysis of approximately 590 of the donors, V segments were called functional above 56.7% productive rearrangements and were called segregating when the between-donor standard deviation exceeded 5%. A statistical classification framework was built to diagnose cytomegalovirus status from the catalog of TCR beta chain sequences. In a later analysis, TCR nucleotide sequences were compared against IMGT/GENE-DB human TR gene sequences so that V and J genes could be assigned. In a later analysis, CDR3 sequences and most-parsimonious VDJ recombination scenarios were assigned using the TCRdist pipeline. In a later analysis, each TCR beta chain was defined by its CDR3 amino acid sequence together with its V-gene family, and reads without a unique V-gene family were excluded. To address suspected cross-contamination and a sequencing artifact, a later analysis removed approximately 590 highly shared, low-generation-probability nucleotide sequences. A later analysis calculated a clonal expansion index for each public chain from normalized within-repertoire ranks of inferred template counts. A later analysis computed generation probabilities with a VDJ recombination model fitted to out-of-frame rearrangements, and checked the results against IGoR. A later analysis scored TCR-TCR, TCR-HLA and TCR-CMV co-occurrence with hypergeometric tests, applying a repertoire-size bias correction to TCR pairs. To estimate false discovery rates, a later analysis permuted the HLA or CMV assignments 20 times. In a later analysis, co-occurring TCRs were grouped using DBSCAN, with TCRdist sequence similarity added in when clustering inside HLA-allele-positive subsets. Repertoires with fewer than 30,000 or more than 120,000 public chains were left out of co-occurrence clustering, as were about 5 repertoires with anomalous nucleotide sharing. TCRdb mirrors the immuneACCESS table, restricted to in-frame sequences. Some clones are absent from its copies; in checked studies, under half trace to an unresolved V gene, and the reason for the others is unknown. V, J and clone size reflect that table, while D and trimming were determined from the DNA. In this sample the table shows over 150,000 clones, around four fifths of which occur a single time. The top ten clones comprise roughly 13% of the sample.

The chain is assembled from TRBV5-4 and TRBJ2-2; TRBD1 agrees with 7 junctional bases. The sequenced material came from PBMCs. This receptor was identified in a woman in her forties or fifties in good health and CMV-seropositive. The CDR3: CASSLWAGGSGELFF. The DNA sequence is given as TGTGCCAGCAGCTTGTGGGCAGGGGGTTCGGGGGAGCTGTTTTTT.